The present T cell receptor (beta chain) was sequenced within a study of neurological immune-mediated disorders. Trimming took 0 bases from V and 3 from J, leaving 7 bases between them. Germline V CDR1 and CDR2: MNHEY, SVGAGI. The CDR3 contains 14 residues. TCRdb re-derived calls from the 5' RACE reads in MiXCR, one entry per CDR3 protein. The repertoire holds 28,000 or so distinct CDR3 sequences, with under 25% as singletons. Many counts were recorded for this clonotype. This chain connects TRBV6-5 to TRBJ2-3; no clear D. The clonotype originates from a woman in her sixties in good health. The sequenced sample was PBMCs. The CDR3 protein is CASSYSSGTDTQYF. The CDR3 DNA follows: TGTGCCAGCAGTTACTCCTCTGGGACAGATACGCAGTATTTT.